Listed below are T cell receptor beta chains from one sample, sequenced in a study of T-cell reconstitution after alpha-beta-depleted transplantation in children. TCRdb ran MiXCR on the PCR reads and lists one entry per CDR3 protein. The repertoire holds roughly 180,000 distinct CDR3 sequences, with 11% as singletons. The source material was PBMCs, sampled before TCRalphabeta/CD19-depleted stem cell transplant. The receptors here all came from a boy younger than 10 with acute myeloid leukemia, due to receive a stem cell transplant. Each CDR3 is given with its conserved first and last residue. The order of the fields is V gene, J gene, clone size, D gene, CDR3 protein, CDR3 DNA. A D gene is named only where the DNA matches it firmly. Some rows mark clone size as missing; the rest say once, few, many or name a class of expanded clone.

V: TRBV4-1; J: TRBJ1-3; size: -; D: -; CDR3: CASSQDHSSSGNTIYF; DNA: TGCGCCAGCAGCCAAGATCATTCGAGCTCTGGAAACACCATATATTTT
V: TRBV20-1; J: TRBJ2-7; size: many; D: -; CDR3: CSVMAGYEQYF; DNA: TGCAGTGTAATGGCAGGCTACGAGCAGTACTTC
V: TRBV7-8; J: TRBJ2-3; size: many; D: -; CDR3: CASSSQRVADTQYF; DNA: TGTGCCAGCAGCTCCCAAAGGGTAGCAGATACGCAGTATTTT
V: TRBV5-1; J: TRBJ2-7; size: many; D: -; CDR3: CASRLGDSGYEQYF; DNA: TGCGCCAGCCGTCTCGGGGACAGCGGGTACGAGCAGTACTTC
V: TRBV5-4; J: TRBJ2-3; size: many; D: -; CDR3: CASGTDTQYF; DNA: TGTGCCAGCGGCACAGATACGCAGTATTTT
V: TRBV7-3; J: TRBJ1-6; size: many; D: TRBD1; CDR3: CASSLGDSFNSPLHF; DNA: TGTGCCAGCAGCTTAGGGGACAGTTTTAATTCACCCCTCCACTTT
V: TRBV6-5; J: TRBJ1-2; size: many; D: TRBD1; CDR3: CASTLRQGDYGYTF; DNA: TGTGCCAGCACTCTCCGACAGGGAGACTATGGCTACACCTTC
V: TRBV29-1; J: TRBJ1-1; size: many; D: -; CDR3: CSVEVVEAFF; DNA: TGCAGCGTTGAAGTAGTGGAAGCTTTCTTT
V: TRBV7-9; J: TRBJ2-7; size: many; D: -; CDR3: CASSASSSYEQYF; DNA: TGTGCCAGCAGCGCCTCTAGCAGCTACGAGCAGTACTTC
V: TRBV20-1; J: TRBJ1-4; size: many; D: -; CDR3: CSARDSGAANEKLFF; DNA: TGCAGTGCTAGAGATTCGGGGGCCGCTAATGAAAAACTGTTTTTT
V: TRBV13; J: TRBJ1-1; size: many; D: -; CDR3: CASSLRQYNTEAFF; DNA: TGTGCCAGCAGCTTGCGACAGTATAACACTGAAGCTTTCTTT
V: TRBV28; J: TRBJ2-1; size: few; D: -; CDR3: CASSSVFSYNEQFF; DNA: TGTGCCAGCAGTTCGGTGTTTTCCTACAATGAGCAGTTCTTC
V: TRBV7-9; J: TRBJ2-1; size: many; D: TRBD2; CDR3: CASSSGVLAGPHSYNEQFF; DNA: TGTGCCAGCAGCTCAGGGGTCCTAGCGGGACCCCACTCCTACAATGAGCAGTTCTTC
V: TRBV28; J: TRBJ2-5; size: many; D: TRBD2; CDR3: CASSLDGRAKISETQYF; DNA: TGTGCCAGCAGTTTGGACGGGAGGGCCAAAATCTCGGAGACCCAGTACTTC
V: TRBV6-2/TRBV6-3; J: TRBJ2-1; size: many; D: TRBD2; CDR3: CASSLSVGGNEQFF; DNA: TGTGCCAGCAGCCTATCGGTGGGGGGGAATGAGCAGTTCTTC
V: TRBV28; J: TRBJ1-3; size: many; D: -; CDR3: CASVGNTIYF; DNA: TGTGCCAGCGTCGGAAACACCATATATTTT
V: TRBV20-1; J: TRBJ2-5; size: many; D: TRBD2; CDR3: CSARDLGLAGWETQYF; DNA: TGCAGTGCTAGAGATCTCGGACTAGCGGGATGGGAGACCCAGTACTTC
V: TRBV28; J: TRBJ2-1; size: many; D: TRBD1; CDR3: CATLRPGQGRGEQFF; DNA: TGTGCCACTCTAAGACCGGGACAGGGTAGGGGTGAGCAGTTCTTC
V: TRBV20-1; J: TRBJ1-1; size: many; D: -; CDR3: CSATARDVGTEAFF; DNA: TGCAGTGCCACCGCAAGGGACGTGGGGACTGAAGCTTTCTTT
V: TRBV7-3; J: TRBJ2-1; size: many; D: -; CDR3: CASSGSASSYNEQFF; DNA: TGTGCCAGCAGCGGGAGCGCGAGCTCCTACAATGAGCAGTTCTTC
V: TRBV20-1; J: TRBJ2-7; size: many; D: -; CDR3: CSAGFQRATRYEQYF; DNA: TGCAGTGCTGGCTTTCAGCGAGCTACGAGGTACGAGCAGTACTTC
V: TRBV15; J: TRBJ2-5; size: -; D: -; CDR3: CATSRKGPEETQYF; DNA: TGTGCCACCAGCAGAAAGGGACCCGAGGAGACCCAGTACTTC
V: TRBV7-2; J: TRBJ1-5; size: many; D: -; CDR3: CASSLESGRVQHF; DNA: TGTGCCAGCAGCTTAGAATCGGGGAGGGTCCAGCATTTT
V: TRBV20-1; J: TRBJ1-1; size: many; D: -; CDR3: CSARDSTGHTEAFF; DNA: TGCAGTGCTAGAGATTCAACAGGACACACTGAAGCTTTCTTT
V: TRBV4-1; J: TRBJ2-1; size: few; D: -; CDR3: CASSQSNRFPYNEQFF; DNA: TGCGCCAGCAGCCAATCCAACAGGTTCCCCTACAATGAGCAGTTCTTC
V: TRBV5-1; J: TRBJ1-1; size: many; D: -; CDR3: CASSLVSMSTEAFF; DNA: TGCGCCAGCAGCTTGGTTTCGATGAGCACTGAAGCTTTCTTT
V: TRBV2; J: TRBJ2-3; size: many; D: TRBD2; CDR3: CASKGGGRSTDTQYF; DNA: TGTGCCAGCAAGGGCGGGGGACGAAGCACAGATACGCAGTATTTT
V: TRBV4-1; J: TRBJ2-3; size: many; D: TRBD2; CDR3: CASSPGLVPDTQYF; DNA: TGCGCCAGCAGCCCGGGACTAGTTCCAGATACGCAGTATTTT
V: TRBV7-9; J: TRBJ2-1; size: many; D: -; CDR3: CASSYRGGSHNEQFF; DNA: TGTGCCAGCAGCTACAGGGGGGGGAGCCACAATGAGCAGTTCTTC
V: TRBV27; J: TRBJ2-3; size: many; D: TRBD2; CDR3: CASSPGLAGSTQYF; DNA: TGTGCCAGCAGTCCTGGACTAGCGGGGAGTACGCAGTATTTT
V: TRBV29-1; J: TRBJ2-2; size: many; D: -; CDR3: CSADRTGELFF; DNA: TGCAGCGCTGACAGAACCGGGGAGCTGTTTTTT
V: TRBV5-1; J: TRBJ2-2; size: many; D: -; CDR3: CASSFGHRDTGELFF; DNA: TGCGCCAGCAGCTTTGGTCACAGGGACACCGGGGAGCTGTTTTTT
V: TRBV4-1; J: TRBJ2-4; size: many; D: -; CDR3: CASSQEGAFGFSKNIQYF; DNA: TGCGCCAGCAGCCAAGAGGGGGCTTTCGGGTTTTCCAAAAACATTCAGTACTTC
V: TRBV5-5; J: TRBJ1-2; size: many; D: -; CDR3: CASSRDTNYGYTF; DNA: TGTGCCAGCAGTCGGGACACTAACTATGGCTACACCTTC
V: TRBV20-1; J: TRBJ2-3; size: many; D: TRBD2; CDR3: CSASVASGSTDTQYF; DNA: TGCAGTGCTAGCGTGGCTAGCGGGAGCACAGATACGCAGTATTTT
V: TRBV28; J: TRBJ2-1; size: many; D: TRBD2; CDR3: CASSLWASGSNEQFF; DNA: TGTGCCAGCAGCCTATGGGCTAGCGGGAGTAATGAGCAGTTCTTC
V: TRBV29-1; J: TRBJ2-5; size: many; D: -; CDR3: CSAARSDMEETQYF; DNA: TGCAGCGCAGCACGGTCGGACATGGAAGAGACCCAGTACTTC
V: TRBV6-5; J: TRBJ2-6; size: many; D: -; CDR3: CASSYQGANVLTF; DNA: TGTGCCAGCAGTTACCAGGGAGCCAACGTCCTGACTTTC
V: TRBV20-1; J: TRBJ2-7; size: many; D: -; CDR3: CSATRDRTYEQYF; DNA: TGCAGTGCTACCCGGGACCGAACCTACGAGCAGTACTTC
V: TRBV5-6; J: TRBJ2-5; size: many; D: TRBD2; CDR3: CASRGGPSGTSETQYF; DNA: TGTGCCAGCAGGGGGGGGCCTAGCGGGACCTCGGAGACCCAGTACTTC
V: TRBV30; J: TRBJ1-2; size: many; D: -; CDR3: CAWTKGGGAFYGYTF; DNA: TGTGCCTGGACCAAGGGAGGGGGGGCCTTTTATGGCTACACCTTC
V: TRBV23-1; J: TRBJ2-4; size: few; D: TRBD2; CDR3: CASSLGAGVDKNIQYF; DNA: TGCGCCAGCAGTCTCGGCGCGGGAGTTGACAAAAACATTCAGTACTTC
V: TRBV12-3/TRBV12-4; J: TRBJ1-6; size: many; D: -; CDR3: CASSFEGFNSPLHF; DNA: TGTGCCAGCAGTTTCGAGGGTTTCAATTCACCCCTCCACTTT
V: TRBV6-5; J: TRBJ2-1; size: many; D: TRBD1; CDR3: CASKLQGAVHEQFF; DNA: TGTGCCAGCAAGTTACAGGGGGCGGTTCATGAGCAGTTCTTC
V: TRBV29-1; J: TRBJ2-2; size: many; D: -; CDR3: CSVENPPGELFF; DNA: TGCAGCGTTGAAAACCCCCCCGGGGAGCTGTTTTTT
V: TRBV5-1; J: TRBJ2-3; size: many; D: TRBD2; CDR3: CASSLRRGGLSDTQYF; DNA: TGCGCCAGCAGCTTGCGGCGGGGGGGCCTATCAGATACGCAGTATTTT
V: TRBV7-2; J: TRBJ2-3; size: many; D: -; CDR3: CASSLARDADTQYF; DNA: TGTGCCAGCAGCTTAGCAAGGGACGCAGATACGCAGTATTTT
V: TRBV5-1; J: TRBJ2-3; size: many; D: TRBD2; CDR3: CASRTGGPPDTQYF; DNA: TGCGCCAGCAGGACGGGGGGGCCCCCAGATACGCAGTATTTT
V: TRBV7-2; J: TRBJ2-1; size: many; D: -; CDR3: CASSLVRGGPVYEQFF; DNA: TGTGCCAGCAGCTTAGTAAGGGGGGGCCCGGTCTATGAGCAGTTCTTC
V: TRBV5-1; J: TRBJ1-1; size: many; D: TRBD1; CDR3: CASNPQGQGNTEAFF; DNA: TGCGCCAGCAACCCTCAGGGACAGGGGAACACTGAAGCTTTCTTT